This TCR beta chain was identified in a study of T cell responses to AZD1222 COVID-19 vaccine. Libraries were prepared by immunoSEQ multiplex PCR; TCRdb keeps only in-frame clonotypes and omits some of them. The top ten clones hold over 4% of a sample with some 150,000 clones, around 89% of them seen once. V gave up 3 bases and J gave up 10 bases, with 13 bases separating them. The CDR3 is 13 amino acids. Germline V gene lookup returns CDR1 MRHNA and CDR2 SNTAGT. This chain joins TRBV6-4 and TRBJ2-1; D not resolved. Source: peripheral blood, taken 28 days after the second AZD1222 dose. The clonotype originates from an adult who received the AZD1222 COVID-19 vaccine. The CDR3 spells CASSEQSFTEQFF. The CDR3, as DNA: TGTGCCAGCAGTGAACAGAGTTTCACCGAGCAGTTCTTC.